The rows below give T cell receptor beta chains drawn from one sample of a study of OX40 agonist ivuxolimab in advanced cancers. Data came from immunoSEQ multiplex PCR; TCRdb stores just in-frame clones and leaves some out. This table has tens of thousands of clones, 88% appearing once. Sequencing used CD4+ or CD8+ T cells sorted from blood, obtained in a trial of the OX40 agonist ivuxolimab. All receptors come from an adult with an advanced solid tumor such as melanoma, head and neck, liver or kidney cancer. The CDR3 runs from the conserved cysteine through the conserved F or W. A D gene is named only where the DNA matches it firmly. Expanded clones get a size class; other rows say once, few or many, or leave the size out.

TRBJ2-7 - - TRBV11-1 TGTGCCAGCAGTTTTATCGGGACGGCTATCTACGAGCAGTACTTC CASSFIGTAIYEQYF
TRBJ1-3 - - TRBV5-1 TGCGCCAGCAGCTTGTTACTACGGGGGGCTGGAAACACCATATATTTT CASSLLLRGAGNTIYF
TRBJ2-3 once - TRBV2 TGTGCCAGCAGCCCGGGCCTGTGGGGCACAGATACGCAGTATTTT CASSPGLWGTDTQYF
TRBJ2-7 few TRBD1 TRBV9 TGTGCCAGCAGCGTAGGCCCTTTGACAGGGTACGAGCAGTACTTC CASSVGPLTGYEQYF
TRBJ2-7 - - TRBV7-2 TGTGCCAGCAGCTCCGGGACTTCCCCTTTCGAGCAGTACTTC CASSSGTSPFEQYF
TRBJ2-1 few - TRBV9 TGTGCCAGCAGCTTCTCGGGACGTGACAATGAGCAGTTCTTC CASSFSGRDNEQFF
TRBJ2-1 - TRBD2 TRBV9 TGTGCCAGCAGCGTAGGTCTAGCGGGATACAATGAGCAGTTCTTC CASSVGLAGYNEQFF
TRBJ1-2 once TRBD1 TRBV5-6 TGTGCCAGCATTCAACAGGGGGTTAGTGGCTACACCTTC CASIQQGVSGYTF
TRBJ2-3 - TRBD2 TRBV2 TGTGCCAGCAGTGATACGGCGGGAGTAGGGTCAGATACGCAGTATTTT CASSDTAGVGSDTQYF
TRBJ2-7 - - TRBV7-8 TGTGCCAGCAGCTTAGTGGGCTTTCAATACGAGCAGTACTTC CASSLVGFQYEQYF
TRBJ1-2 - - TRBV28 TGTGCCAGCACCGCTCTCGGGACGGGTAACTATGGCTACACCTTC CASTALGTGNYGYTF
TRBJ2-6 - TRBD2 TRBV18 TGTGCCAGCTCACTCTCGGTAGGGACTAGCCTCTTTTCTGGGGCCAACGTCCTGACTTTC CASSLSVGTSLFSGANVLTF
TRBJ2-7 once - TRBV9 TGTGCCAGCAGCGCCGGACTCCACTACGAGCAGTACTTC CASSAGLHYEQYF
TRBJ2-1 - TRBD2 TRBV2 TGTGCCAGCAGACCCCGGACTAGCGGGAGGGATGAGCAGTTCTTC CASRPRTSGRDEQFF
TRBJ2-3 - TRBD2 TRBV15 TGTGCCACCCGGGGGGGAGGGCTTGCAGATACGCAGTATTTT CATRGGGLADTQYF
TRBJ2-3 few - TRBV7-8 TGTGCCAGCAGCTATCGACTATCTAGCACAGATACGCAGTATTTT CASSYRLSSTDTQYF
TRBJ2-4 once - TRBV27 TGTGCCAGCAGTTTTGGGGGGGCCAAAAACATTCAGTACTTC CASSFGGAKNIQYF
TRBJ2-3 - - TRBV10-1 TGCGCCAGCAGTGGAGGGAGCGGGTCCACAGATACGCAGTATTTT CASSGGSGSTDTQYF
TRBJ1-4 - - TRBV6-1 TGTGCCAGCACAGGAGGGGGAAATGAAAAACTGTTTTTT CASTGGGNEKLFF
TRBJ1-2 - - TRBV11-2 TGTGCCAGCAGCTCCCTAACCGGAGGGGTACGAGGCTACACCTTC CASSSLTGGVRGYTF
TRBJ1-1 - - TRBV5-1 TGCGCCAGCAGCTTTAAGGGTAACACTGAAGCTTTCTTT CASSFKGNTEAFF
TRBJ2-1 - TRBD2 TRBV15 TGTGCCACCAGCGGCATTCGGGACTACAGGAATGAGCAGTTCTTC CATSGIRDYRNEQFF
TRBJ1-5 - - TRBV15 TGTGCCACCAGCAGAGGGACCCTAAATCAGCCCCAGCATTTT CATSRGTLNQPQHF
TRBJ2-1 - - TRBV29-1 TGCAGCGAGATAGGACAGACCAATGAGCAGTTCTTC CSEIGQTNEQFF
TRBJ2-6 - TRBD2 TRBV19 TGTGCCAGTAGCCGCGACGGGACTAGCGGGAGCGCTGGGGCCAACGTCCTGACTTTC CASSRDGTSGSAGANVLTF
TRBJ2-7 - TRBD2 TRBV19 TGTGCCAGTAGGGGACTAGCGGCAAAAGACGAGCAGTACTTC CASRGLAAKDEQYF
TRBJ1-5 once - TRBV2 TGTGCCAGCAGTGAAGCCATGAATCAGCCCCAGCATTTT CASSEAMNQPQHF
TRBJ1-1 once - TRBV7-9 TGTGCCAGCAGCTTAGCGGAGAACACTGAAGCTTTCTTT CASSLAENTEAFF
TRBJ2-6 - - TRBV30 TGTGCCTGGAGTGTTGGCCCAGGGGCCAACGTCCTGACTTTC CAWSVGPGANVLTF
TRBJ1-1 few - TRBV11-2 TGTGCCAGCAGCTCCGAGGGACTCAGAAAAGCTTTCTTT CASSSEGLRKAFF
TRBJ2-7 few - TRBV15 TGTGCCACCAGCAGAGACCGCCTAGTGAACTACGAGCAGTACTTC CATSRDRLVNYEQYF
TRBJ2-5 - - TRBV11-2 TGTGCCAGCAGCCCGGGTCTCATGGAGACCCAGTACTTC CASSPGLMETQYF
TRBJ1-1 few - TRBV9 TGTGCCAGCAGCGTACGTCTTTATACTGAAGCTTTCTTT CASSVRLYTEAFF
TRBJ2-2 - TRBD2 TRBV5-1 TGCGCCAGCAGCTTGGTAGCGGGGACGACCGGGGAGCTGTTTTTT CASSLVAGTTGELFF
TRBJ1-2 - - TRBV5-8 TGTGCCAGCAGCTTGGCGGGTCTGACAGTCCCCAACTTGGGTGGCTACACCTTC CASSLAGLTVPNLGGYTF
TRBJ2-2 - - TRBV7-7 TGTGCTAGCAGCTTACTTAGCGGACCGGGGGAGCTGTTTTTT CASSLLSGPGELFF